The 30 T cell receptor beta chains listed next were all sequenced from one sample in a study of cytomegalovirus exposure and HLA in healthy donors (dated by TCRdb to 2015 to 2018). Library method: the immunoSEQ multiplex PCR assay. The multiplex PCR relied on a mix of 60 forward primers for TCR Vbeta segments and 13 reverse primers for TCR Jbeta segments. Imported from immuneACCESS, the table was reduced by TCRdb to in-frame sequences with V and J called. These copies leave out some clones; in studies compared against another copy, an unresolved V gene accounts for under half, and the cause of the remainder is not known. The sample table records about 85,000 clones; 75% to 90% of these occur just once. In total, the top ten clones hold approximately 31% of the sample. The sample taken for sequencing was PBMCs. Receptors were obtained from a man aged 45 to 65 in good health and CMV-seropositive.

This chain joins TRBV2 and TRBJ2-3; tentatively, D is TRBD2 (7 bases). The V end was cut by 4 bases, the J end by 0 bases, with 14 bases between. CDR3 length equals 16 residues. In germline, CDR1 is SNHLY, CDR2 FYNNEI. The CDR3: CASSGGTGGSTDTQYF. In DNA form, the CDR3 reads TGTGCCAGCAGTGGGGGAACGGGGGGCAGCACAGATACGCAGTATTTT.

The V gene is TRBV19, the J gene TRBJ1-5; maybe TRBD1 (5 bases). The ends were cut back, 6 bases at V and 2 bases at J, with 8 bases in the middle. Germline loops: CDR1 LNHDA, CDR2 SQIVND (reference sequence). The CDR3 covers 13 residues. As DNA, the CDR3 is TGTGCCAGTAGGGACATAGGCAATCAGCCCCAGCATTTT. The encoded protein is CASRDIGNQPQHF.

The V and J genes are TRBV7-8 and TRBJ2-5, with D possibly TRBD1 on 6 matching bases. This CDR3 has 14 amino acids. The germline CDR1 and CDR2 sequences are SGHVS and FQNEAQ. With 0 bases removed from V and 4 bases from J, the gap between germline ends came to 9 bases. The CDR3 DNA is TGTGCCAGCAGCTTAGCGGCCAGGGGAGAGACCCAGTACTTC. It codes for CASSLAARGETQYF.

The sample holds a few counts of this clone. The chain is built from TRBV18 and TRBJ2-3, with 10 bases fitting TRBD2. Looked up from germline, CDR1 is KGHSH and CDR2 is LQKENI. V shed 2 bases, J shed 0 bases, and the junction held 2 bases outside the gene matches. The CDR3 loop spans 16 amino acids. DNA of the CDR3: TGTGCCAGCTCACCAACACTAGCGGGAAGCACAGATACGCAGTATTTT. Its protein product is CASSPTLAGSTDTQYF. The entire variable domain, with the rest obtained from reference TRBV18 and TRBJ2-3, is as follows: NAGVMQNPRHLVRRRGQEARLRCSPMKGHSHVYWYRQLPEEGLKFMVYLQKENIIDESGMPKERFSAEFPKEGPSILRIQQVVRGDSAAYFCASSPTLAGSTDTQYFGPGTRLTVL.

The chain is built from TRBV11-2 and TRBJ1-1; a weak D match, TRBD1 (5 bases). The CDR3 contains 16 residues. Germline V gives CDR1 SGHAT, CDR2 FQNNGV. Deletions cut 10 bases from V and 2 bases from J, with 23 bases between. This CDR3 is CATGAGFERGNTEAFF. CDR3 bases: TGTGCCACGGGAGCGGGGTTTGAGAGGGGAAACACTGAAGCTTTCTTT. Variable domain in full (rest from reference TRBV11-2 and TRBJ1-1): EAGVAQSPRYKIIEKRQSVAFWCNPISGHATLYWYQQILGQGPKLLIQFQNNGVVDDSQLPKDRFSAERLKGVDSTLKIQPAKLEDSAVYLCATGAGFERGNTEAFFGQGTRLTVV.

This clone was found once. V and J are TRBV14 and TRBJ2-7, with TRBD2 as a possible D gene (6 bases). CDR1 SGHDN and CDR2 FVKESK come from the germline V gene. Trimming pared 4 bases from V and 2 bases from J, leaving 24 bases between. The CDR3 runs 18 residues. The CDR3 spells CASSPPGGSGKETYEQYF. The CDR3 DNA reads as TGTGCCAGCAGCCCACCCGGGGGTAGCGGAAAGGAGACCTACGAGCAGTACTTC.

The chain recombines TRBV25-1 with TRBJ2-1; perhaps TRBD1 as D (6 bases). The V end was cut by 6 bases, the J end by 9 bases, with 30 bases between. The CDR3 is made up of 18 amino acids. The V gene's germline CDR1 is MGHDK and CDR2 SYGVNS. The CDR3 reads CASSADRGVTAGRGEQFF. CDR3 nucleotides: TGTGCCAGCAGCGCGGACCGGGGAGTAACCGCCGGCAGGGGTGAGCAGTTCTTC.

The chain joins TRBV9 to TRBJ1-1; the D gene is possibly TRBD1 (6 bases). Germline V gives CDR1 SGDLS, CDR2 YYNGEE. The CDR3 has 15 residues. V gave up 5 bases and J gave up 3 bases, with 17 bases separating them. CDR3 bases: TGTGCCAGCAGTAACCCGTTACAGGGCGACACTGAAGCTTTCTTT. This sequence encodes CASSNPLQGDTEAFF.

The CDR3 sequence is CASSRRDINYGYTF. CDR3 DNA sequence: TGTGCCAGCAGCCGAAGGGACATAAACTATGGCTACACCTTC. The V call is TRBV5-8, the J call TRBJ1-2, with a tentative D call TRBD1 (6 bases). Trimming took 4 bases from V and 2 from J, leaving 12 bases between them. This CDR3 has 14 amino acids. Germline assignment: CDR1 SGHTS and CDR2 YDEGEE.

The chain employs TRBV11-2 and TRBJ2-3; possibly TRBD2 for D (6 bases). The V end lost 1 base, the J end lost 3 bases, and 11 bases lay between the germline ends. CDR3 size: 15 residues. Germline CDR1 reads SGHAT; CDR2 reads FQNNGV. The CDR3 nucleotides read TGTGCCAGCAGCTTAGCGGGAGACGGTACAGATACGCAGTATTTT. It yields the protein CASSLAGDGTDTQYF.

CDR3 nucleotides: TGTGCCAGCAGTACTACTCAGCATACAAGTGAGCAGTTCTTC. It translates to CASSTTQHTSEQFF. The chain uses TRBV7-7 and TRBJ2-1; D uncertain. Trimming took 6 bases from V and 9 from J, leaving 18 bases between them. The CDR3 has 14 amino acids. Germline V gene data show CDR1 as SSHAT and CDR2 as FNYEAQ (reference sequence). Filled out from reference TRBV7-7 and TRBJ2-1, the complete variable domain reads GAGVSQSPRYKVTKRGQDVTLRCDPISSHATLYWYQQALGQGPEFLTYFNYEAQPDKSGLPSDRFSAERPEGSISTLTIQRTEQRDSAMYRCASSTTQHTSEQFFGPGTRLTVL.

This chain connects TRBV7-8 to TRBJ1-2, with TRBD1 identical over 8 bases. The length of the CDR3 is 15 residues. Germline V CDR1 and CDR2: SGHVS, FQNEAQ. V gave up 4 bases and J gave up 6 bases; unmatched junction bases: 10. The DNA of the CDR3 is TGTGCCAGCAGCTCGACCAGGGACAGGAGTGATGGCTACACCTTC. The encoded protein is CASSSTRDRSDGYTF. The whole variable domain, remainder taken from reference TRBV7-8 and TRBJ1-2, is GAGVSQSPRYKVAKRGQDVALRCDPISGHVSLFWYQQALGQGPEFLTYFQNEAQLDKSGLPSDRFFAERPEGSVSTLKIQRTQQEDSAVYLCASSSTRDRSDGYTFGSGTRLTVV.

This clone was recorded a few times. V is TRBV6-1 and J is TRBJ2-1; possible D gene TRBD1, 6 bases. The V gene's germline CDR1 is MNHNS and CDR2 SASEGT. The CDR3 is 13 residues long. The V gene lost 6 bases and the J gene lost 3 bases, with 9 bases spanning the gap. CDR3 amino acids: CASSPTGYNEQFF. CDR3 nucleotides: TGTGCCAGCAGCCCGACAGGCTACAATGAGCAGTTCTTC.

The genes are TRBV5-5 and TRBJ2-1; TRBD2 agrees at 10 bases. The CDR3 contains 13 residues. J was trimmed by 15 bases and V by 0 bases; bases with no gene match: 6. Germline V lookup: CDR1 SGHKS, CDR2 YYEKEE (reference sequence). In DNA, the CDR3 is TGTGCCAGCAGCTTGGGGCTAGCGGGAGATTTGTTCTTC. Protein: CASSLGLAGDLFF.

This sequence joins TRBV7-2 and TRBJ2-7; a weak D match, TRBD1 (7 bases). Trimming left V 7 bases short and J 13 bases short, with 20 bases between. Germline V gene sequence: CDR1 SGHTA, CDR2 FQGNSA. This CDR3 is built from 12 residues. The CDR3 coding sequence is TGTGCCAGCATTTCGTCGAGCAGGGGGGAATACTTC. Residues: CASISSSRGEYF.

CDR3 in DNA: TGCGCCAGCAGCTTGGCACAGAACACTGAAGCTTTCTTT. As protein: CASSLAQNTEAFF. V gene TRBV5-1 combines with J gene TRBJ1-1, with D unresolved. Trimming removed 0 bases from V and 1 base from J, with 4 bases in between. The germline V gene encodes CDR1 SGHRS and CDR2 YFSETQ. CDR3 length equals 13 residues.

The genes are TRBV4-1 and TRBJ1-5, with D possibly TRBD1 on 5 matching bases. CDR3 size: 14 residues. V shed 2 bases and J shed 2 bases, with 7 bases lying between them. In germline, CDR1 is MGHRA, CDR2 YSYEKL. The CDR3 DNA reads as TGCGCCAGCAGCCAAAGCAGGGGCAATCAGCCCCAGCATTTT. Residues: CASSQSRGNQPQHF.

Here the CDR3 reads CASSTPGLQKNIQYF. The CDR3 DNA reads as TGTGCCAGCAGTACCCCGGGACTCCAGAAAAACATTCAGTACTTC. The chain combines TRBV6-1 with TRBJ2-4, with D maybe TRBD2 (6 bases). Germline lookup yields CDR1 MNHNS and CDR2 SASEGT. V lost 5 bases, J lost 4 bases, and 15 bases lay in between. This CDR3 has 15 residues.

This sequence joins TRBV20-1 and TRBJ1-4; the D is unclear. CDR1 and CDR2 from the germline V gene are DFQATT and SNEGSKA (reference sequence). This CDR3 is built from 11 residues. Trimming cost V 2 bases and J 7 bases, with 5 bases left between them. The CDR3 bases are TGCAGTGCTAGACGGGGTGAAAAACTGTTTTTT. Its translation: CSARRGEKLFF.

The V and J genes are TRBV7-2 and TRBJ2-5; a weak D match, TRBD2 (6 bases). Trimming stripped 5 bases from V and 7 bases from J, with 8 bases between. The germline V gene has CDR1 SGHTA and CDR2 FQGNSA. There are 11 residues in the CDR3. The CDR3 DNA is TGTGCCAGCAGCCTGGGGGGGACCCAGTACTTC. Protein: CASSLGGTQYF.

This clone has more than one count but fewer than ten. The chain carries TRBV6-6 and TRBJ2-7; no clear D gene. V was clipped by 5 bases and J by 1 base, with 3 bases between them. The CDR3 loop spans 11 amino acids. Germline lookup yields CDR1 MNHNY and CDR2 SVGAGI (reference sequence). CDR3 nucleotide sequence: TGTGCCAGCAGTCCGTCCTACGAGCAGTACTTC. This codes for CASSPSYEQYF.

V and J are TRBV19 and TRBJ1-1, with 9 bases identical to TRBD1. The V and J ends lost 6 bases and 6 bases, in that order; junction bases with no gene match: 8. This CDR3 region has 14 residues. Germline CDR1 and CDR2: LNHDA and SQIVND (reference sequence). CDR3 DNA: TGTGCCAGTAGCTCCGGGACAGGGACTTCTGAAGCTTTCTTT. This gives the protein CASSSGTGTSEAFF.

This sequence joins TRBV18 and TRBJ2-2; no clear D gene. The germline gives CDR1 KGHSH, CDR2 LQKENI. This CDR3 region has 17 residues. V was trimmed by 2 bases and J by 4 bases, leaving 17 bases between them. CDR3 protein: CASSPKFRRNLTGELFF. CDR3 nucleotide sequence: TGTGCCAGCTCACCAAAATTTCGGCGGAACCTCACCGGGGAGCTGTTTTTT.

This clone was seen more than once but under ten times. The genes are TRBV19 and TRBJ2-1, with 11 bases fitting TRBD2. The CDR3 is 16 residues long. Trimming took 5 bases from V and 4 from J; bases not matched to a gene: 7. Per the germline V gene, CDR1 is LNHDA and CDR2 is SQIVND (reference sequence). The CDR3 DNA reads TGTGCCAGTAGTCCTGGACTAGCGGGTCTTTACAATGAGCAGTTCTTC. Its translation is CASSPGLAGLYNEQFF.

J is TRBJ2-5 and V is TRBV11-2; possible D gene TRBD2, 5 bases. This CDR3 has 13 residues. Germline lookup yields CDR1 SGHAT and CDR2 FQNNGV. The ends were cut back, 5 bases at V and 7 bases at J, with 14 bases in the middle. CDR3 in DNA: TGTGCCAGCAGCCCCGGCCCAGAGGGGACCCAGTACTTC. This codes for CASSPGPEGTQYF. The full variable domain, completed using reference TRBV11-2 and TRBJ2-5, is EAGVAQSPRYKIIEKRQSVAFWCNPISGHATLYWYQQILGQGPKLLIQFQNNGVVDDSQLPKDRFSAERLKGVDSTLKIQPAKLEDSAVYLCASSPGPEGTQYFGPGTRLLVL.

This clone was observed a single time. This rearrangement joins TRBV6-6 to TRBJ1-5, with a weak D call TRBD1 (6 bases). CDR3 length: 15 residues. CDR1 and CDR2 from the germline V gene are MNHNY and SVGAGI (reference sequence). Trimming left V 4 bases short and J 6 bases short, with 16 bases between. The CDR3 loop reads CASSFKMGAGQPQHF. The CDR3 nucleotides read TGTGCCAGCAGTTTCAAGATGGGGGCCGGTCAGCCCCAGCATTTT.

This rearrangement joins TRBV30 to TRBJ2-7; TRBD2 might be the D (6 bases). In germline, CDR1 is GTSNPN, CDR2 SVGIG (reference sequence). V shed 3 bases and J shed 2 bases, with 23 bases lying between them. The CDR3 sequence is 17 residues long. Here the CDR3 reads CAWRVGFSGSATYEQYF. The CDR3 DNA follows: TGTGCCTGGAGGGTGGGTTTTAGCGGTAGCGCAACCTACGAGCAGTACTTC.

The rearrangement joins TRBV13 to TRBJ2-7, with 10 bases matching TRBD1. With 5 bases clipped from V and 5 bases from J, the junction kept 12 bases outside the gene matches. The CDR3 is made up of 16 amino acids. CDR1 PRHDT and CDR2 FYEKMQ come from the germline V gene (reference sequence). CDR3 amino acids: CASSTRRDRGMDEQYF. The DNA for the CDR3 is TGTGCCAGCAGCACTAGGCGGGACAGGGGCATGGACGAGCAGTACTTC.

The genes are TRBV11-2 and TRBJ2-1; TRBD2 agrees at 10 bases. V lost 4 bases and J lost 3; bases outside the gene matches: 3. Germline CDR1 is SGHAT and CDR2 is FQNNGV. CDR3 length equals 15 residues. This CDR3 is CASSSGTSVYNEQFF. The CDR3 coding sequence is TGTGCCAGCAGCTCCGGGACTAGCGTCTACAATGAGCAGTTCTTC. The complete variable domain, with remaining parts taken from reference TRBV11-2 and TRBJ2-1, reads EAGVAQSPRYKIIEKRQSVAFWCNPISGHATLYWYQQILGQGPKLLIQFQNNGVVDDSQLPKDRFSAERLKGVDSTLKIQPAKLEDSAVYLCASSSGTSVYNEQFFGPGTRLTVL.

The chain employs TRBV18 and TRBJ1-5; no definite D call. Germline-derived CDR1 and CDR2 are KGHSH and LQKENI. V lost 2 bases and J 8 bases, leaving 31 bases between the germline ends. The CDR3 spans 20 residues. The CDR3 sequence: CASSPVPVVGRSGSVEPQHF. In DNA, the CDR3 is TGTGCCAGCTCACCAGTCCCGGTAGTGGGCAGGAGCGGTTCGGTGGAGCCCCAGCATTTT. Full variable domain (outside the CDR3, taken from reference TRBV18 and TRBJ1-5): NAGVMQNPRHLVRRRGQEARLRCSPMKGHSHVYWYRQLPEEGLKFMVYLQKENIIDESGMPKERFSAEFPKEGPSILRIQQVVRGDSAAYFCASSPVPVVGRSGSVEPQHFGDGTRLSIL.